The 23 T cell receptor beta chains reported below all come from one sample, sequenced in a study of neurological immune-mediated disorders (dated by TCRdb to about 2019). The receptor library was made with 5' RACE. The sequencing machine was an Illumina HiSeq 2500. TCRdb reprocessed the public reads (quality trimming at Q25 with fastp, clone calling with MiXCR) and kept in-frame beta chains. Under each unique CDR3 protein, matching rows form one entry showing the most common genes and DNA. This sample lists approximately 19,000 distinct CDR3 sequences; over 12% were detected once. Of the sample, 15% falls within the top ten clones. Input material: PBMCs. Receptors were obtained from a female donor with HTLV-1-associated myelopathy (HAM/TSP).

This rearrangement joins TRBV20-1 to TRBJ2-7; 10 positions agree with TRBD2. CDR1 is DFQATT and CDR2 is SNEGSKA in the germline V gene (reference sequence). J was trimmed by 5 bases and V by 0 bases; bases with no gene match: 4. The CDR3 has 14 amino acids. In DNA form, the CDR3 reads TGCAGTGCTAGAGAGTCTAGCGGGAGCCACGAGCAGTACTTC. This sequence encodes CSARESSGSHEQYF.

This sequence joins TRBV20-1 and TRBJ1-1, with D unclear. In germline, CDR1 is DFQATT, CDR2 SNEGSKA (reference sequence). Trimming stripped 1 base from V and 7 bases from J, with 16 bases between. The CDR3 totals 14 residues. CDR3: CSARALRKPNEAFF. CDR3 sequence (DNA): TGCAGTGCTAGAGCTCTACGCAAGCCCAATGAAGCTTTCTTT.

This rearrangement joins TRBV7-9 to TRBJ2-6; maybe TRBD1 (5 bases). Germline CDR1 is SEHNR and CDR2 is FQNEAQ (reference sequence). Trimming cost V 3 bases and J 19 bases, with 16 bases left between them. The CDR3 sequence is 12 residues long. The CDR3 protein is CASSFGVDKTTF. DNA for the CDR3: TGTGCCAGCAGCTTTGGTGTGGACAAGACCACTTTC.

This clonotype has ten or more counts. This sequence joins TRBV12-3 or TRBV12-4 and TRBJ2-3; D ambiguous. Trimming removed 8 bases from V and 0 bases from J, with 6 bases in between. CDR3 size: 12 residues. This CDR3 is CASATSTDTQYF. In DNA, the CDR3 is TGTGCCAGCGCAACTAGCACAGATACGCAGTATTTT.

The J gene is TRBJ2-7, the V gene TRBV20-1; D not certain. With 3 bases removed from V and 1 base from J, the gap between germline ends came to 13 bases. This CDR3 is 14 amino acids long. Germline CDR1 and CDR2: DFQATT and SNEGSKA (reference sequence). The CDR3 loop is CSASPHSISYEQYF. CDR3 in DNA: TGCAGTGCTAGTCCCCATTCAATTTCCTACGAGCAGTACTTC.

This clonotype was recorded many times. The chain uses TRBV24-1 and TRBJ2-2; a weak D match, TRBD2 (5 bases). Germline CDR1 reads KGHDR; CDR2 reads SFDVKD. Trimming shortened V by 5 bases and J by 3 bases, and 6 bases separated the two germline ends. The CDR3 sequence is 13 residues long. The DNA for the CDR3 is TGTGCCACCAGTGCGGGGTACACCGGGGAGCTGTTTTTT. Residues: CATSAGYTGELFF.

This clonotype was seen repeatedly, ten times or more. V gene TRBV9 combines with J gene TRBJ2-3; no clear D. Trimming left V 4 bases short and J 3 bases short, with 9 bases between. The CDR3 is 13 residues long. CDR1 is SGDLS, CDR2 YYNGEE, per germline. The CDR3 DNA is TGTGCCAGCAGCCCAACGTGGACAGATACGCAGTATTTT. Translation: CASSPTWTDTQYF.

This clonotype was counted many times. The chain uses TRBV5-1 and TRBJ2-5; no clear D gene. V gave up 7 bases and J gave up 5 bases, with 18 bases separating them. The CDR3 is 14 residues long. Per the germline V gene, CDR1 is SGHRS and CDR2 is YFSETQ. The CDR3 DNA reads TGCGCCAGCGCGCCCCAAGAAAGCTTGGAGACCCAGTACTTC. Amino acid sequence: CASAPQESLETQYF.

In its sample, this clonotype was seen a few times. This chain's CDR3 is CSARDVRRTGSTEAFF. The CDR3 DNA is TGCAGTGCTAGAGATGTCCGACGGACAGGGAGCACTGAAGCTTTCTTT. V usage is TRBV20-1 and J usage is TRBJ1-1; 8 bases map to TRBD1. The CDR3 sequence is 16 residues long. CDR1 and CDR2 (germline): DFQATT, SNEGSKA (reference sequence). After removal of 0 bases from V and 4 bases from J, the junction contained 10 bases not matched to a gene.

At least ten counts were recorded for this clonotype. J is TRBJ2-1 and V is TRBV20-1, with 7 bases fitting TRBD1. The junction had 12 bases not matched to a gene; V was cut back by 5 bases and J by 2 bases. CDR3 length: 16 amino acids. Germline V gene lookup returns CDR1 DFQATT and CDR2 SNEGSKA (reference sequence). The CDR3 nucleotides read TGCAGTGCTGTTGACCAGACAGGGCTTACCTACAATGAGCAGTTCTTC. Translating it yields CSAVDQTGLTYNEQFF.

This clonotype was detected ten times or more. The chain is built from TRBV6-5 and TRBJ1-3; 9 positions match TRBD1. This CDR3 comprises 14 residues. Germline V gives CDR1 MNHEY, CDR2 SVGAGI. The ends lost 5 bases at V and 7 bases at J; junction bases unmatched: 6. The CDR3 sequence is CASSTTGGGNTIYF. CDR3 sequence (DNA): TGTGCCAGCAGTACCACAGGGGGCGGGAACACCATATATTTT.

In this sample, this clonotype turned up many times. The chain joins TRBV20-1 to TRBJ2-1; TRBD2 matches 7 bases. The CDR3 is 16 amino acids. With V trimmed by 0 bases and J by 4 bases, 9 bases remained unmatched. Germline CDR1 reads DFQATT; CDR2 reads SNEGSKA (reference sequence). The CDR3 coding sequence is TGCAGTGCTAGAGATTGGGGCGGGAGTGAGTACAATGAGCAGTTCTTC. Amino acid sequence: CSARDWGGSEYNEQFF.

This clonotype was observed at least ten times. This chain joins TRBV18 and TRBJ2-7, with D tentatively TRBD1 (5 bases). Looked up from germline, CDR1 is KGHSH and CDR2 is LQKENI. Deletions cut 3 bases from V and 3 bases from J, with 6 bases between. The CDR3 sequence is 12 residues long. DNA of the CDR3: TGTGCCAGCTCACCTAGGGGCTACGAGCAGTACTTC. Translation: CASSPRGYEQYF.

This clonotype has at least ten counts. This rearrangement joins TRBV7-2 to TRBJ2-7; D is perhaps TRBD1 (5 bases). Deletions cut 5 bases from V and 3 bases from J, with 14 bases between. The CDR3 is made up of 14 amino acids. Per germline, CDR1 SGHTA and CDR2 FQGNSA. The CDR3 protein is CASSKETVVYEQYF. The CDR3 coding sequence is TGTGCCAGCAGCAAAGAGACAGTCGTCTACGAGCAGTACTTC.

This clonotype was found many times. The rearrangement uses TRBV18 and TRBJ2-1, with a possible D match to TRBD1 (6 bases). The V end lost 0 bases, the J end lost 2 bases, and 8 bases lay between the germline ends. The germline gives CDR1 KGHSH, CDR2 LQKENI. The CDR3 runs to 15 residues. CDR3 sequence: CASSPPGQTYNEQFF. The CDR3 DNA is TGTGCCAGCTCACCACCTGGACAGACCTACAATGAGCAGTTCTTC.

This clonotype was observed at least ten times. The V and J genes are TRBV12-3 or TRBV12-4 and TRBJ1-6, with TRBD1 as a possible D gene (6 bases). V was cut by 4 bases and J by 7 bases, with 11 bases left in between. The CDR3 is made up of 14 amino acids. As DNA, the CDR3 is TGTGCCAGCAGTTGGGCAGGGGCAAATTCACCCCTCCACTTT. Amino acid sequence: CASSWAGANSPLHF.

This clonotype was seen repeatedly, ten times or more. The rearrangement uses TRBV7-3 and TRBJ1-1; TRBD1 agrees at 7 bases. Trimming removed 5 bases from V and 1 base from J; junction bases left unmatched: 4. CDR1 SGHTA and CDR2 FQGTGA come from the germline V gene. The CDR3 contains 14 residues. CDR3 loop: CASSPTGTNTEAFF. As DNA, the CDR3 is TGTGCCAGCAGCCCGACAGGGACGAACACTGAAGCTTTCTTT.

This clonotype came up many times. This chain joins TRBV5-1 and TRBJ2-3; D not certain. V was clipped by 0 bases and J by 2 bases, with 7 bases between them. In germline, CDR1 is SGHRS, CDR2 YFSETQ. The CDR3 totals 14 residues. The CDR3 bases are TGCGCCAGCAGCTTGGCCCCTAACACAGATACGCAGTATTTT. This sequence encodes CASSLAPNTDTQYF.

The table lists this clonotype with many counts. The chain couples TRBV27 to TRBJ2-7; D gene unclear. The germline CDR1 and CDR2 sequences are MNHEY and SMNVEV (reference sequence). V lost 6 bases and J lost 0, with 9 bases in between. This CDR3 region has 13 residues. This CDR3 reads CASSMNPSYEQYF. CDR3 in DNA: TGTGCCAGCAGCATGAATCCCTCCTACGAGCAGTACTTC.

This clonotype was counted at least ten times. The CDR3 is CASSLAGQGYEQYF. Here the CDR3 DNA reads TGTGCCAGCAGCTTGGCAGGACAGGGCTACGAGCAGTACTTC. The chain is built from TRBV5-6 and TRBJ2-7; 8 bases are a match to TRBD1. The CDR3 is made up of 14 amino acids. V shed 0 bases and J 3 bases; nucleotides not matched to a gene: 2. Per germline, CDR1 SGHDT and CDR2 YYEEEE.

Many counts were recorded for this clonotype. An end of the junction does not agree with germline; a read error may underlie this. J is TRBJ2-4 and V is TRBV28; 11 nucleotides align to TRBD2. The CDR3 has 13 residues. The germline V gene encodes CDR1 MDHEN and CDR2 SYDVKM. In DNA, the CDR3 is TGTGCCAGCGGACCTAGCGGGGGGCCTCCTTTTCACTTC. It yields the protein CASGPSGGPPFHF.

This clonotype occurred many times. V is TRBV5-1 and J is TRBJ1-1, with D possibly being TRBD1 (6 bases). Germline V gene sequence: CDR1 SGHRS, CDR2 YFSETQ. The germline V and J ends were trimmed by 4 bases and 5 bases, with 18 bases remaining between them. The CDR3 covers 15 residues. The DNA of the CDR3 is TGCGCCAGCAGCCCAACGGGGGGGAGGGGGACTGAAGCTTTCTTT. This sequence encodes CASSPTGGRGTEAFF.

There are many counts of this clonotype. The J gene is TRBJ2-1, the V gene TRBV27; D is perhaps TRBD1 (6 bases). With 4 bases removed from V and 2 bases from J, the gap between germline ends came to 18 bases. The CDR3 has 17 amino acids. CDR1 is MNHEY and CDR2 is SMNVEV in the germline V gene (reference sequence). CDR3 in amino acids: CASSSQELQGTYNEQFF. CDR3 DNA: TGTGCCAGCAGTTCCCAAGAGTTACAGGGAACCTACAATGAGCAGTTCTTC.